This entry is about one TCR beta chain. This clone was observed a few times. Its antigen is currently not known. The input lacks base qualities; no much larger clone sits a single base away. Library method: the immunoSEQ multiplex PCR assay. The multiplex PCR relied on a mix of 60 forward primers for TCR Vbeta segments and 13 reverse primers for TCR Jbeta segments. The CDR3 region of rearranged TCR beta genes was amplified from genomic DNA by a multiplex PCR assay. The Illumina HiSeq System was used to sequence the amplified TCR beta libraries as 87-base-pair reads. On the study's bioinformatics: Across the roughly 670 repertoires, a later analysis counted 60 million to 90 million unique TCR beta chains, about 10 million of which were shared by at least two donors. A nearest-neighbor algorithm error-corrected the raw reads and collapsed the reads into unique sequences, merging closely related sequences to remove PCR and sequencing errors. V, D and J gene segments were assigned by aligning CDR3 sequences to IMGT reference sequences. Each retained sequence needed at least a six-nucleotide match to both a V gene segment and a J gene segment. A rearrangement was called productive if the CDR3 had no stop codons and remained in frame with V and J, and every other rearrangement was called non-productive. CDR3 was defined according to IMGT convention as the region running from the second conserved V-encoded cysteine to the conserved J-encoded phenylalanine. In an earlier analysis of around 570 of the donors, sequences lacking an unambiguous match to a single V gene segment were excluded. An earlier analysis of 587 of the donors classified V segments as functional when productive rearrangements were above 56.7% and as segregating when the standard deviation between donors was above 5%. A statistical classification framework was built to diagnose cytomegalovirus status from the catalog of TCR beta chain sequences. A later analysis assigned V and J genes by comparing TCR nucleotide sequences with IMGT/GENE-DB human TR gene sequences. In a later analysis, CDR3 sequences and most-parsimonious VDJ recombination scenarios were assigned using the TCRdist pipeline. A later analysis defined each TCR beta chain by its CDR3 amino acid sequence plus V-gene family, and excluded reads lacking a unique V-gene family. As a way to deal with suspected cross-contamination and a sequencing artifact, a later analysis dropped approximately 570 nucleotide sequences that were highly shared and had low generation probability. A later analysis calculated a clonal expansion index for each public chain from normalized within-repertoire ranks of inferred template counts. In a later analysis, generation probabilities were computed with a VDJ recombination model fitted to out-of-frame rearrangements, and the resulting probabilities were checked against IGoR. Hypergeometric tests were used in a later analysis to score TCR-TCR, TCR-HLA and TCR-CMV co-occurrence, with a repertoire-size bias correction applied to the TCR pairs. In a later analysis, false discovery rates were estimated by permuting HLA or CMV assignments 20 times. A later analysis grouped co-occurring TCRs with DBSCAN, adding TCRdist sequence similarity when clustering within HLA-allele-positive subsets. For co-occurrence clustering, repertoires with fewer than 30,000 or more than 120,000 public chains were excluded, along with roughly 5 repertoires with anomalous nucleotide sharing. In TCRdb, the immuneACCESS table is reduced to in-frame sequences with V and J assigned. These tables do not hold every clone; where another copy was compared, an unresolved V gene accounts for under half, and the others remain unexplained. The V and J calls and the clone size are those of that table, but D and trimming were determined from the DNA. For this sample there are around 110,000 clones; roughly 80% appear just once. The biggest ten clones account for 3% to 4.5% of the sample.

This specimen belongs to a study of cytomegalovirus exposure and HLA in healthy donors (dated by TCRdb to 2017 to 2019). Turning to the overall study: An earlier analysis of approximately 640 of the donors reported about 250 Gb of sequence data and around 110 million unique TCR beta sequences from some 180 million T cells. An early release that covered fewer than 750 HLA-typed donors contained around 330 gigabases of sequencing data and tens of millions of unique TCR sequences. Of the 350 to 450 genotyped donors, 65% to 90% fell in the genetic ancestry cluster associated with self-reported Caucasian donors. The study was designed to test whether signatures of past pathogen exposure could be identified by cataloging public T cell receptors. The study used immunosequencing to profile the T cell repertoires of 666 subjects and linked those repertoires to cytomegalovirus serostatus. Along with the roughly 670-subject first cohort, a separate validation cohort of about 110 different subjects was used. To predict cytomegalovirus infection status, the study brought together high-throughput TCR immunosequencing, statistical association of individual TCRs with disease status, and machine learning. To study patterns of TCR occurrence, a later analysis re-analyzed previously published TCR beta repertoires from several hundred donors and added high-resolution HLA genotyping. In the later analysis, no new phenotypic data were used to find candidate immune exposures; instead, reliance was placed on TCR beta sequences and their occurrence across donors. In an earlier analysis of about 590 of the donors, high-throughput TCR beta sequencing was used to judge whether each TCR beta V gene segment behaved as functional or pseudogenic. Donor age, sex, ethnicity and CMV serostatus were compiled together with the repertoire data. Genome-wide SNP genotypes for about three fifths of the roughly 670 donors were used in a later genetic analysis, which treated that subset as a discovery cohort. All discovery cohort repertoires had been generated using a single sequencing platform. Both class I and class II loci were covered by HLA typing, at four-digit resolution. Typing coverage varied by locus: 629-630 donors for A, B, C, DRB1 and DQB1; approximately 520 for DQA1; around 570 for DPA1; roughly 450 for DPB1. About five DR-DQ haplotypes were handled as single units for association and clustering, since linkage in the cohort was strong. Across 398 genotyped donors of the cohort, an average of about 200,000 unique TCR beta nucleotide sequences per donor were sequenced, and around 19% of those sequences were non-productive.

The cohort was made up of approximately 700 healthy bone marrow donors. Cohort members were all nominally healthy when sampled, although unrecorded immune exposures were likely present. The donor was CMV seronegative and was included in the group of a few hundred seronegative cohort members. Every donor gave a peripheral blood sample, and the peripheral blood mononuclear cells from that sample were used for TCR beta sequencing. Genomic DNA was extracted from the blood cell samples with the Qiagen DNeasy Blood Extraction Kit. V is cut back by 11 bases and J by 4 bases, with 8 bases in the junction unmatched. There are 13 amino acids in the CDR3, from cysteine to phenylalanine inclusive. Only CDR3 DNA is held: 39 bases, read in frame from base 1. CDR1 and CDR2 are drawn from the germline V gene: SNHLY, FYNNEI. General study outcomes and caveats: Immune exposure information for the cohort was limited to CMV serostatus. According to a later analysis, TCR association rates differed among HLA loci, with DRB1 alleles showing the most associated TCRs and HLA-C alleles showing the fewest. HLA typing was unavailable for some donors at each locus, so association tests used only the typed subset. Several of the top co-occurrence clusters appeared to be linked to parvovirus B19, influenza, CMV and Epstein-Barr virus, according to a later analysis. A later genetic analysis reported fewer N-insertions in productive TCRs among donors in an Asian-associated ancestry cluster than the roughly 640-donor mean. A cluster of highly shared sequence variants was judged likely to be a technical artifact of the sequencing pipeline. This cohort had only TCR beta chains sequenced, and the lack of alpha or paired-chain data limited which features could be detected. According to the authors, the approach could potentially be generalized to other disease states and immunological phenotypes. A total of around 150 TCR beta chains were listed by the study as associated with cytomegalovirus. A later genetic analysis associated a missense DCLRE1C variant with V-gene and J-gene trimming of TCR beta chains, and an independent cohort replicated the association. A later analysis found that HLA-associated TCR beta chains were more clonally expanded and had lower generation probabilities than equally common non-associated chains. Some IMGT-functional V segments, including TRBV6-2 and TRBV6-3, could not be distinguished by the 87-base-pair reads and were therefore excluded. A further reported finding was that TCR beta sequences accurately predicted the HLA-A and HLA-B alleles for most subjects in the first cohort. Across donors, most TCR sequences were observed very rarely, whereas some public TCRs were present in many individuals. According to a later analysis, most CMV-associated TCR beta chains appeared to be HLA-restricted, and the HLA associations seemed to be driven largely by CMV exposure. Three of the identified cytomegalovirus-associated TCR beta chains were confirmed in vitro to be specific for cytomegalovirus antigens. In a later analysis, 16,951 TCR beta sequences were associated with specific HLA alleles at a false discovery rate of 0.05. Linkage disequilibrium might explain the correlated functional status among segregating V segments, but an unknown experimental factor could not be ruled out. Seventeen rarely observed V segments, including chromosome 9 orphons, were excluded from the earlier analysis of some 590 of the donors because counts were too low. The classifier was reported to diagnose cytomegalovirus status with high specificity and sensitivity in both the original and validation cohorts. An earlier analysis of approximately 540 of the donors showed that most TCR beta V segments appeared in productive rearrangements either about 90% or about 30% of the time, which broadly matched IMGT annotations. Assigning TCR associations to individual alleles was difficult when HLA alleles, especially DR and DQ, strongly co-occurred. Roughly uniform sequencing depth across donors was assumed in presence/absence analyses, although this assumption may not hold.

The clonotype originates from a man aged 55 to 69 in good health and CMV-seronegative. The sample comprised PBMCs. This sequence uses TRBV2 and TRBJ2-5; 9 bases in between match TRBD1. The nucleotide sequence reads TGTGCCTCCTCCGGGACAGGGTTAGAGACCCAGTACTTC. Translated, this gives CASSGTGLETQYF. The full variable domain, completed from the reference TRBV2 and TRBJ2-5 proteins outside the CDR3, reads EPEVTQTPSHQVTQMGQEVILRCVPISNHLYFYWYRQILGQKVEFLVSFYNNEISEKSEIFDDQFSVERPDGSNFTLKIRSTKLEDSAMYFCASSGTGLETQYFGPGTRLLVL.